The source of this T cell receptor beta chain is a study of blood T cells in healthy people across ages. Broader study findings: A strong correlation was found between TCR beta diversity and the percentage of naive T cells.

Together with a sample-barcoded 5' primer, a J-beta primer mix was included in a second PCR lasting 7 to 11 cycles. Each CDR3 protein is one row after TCRdb ran MiXCR on the 5' RACE reads. Among 700,000 to 850,000 distinct CDR3 sequences, about 53% were seen once, and the ten largest hold 41%. On this clonotype: Its antigen is not identified.

From germline, CDR1 is SGDLS and CDR2 YYNGEE. The ends were cut back, 3 bases at V and 1 base at J, with 9 bases in the middle. The CDR3 is 14 amino acids. The J gene is TRBJ2-3, the V gene TRBV9; D gene ambiguous. The source of this sequence is an elderly man in good health. The sequenced sample consisted of blood. The CDR3: CASSALGGTDTQYF. The DNA of the CDR3 is TGTGCCAGCAGCGCCCTTGGGGGCACAGATACGCAGTATTTT.